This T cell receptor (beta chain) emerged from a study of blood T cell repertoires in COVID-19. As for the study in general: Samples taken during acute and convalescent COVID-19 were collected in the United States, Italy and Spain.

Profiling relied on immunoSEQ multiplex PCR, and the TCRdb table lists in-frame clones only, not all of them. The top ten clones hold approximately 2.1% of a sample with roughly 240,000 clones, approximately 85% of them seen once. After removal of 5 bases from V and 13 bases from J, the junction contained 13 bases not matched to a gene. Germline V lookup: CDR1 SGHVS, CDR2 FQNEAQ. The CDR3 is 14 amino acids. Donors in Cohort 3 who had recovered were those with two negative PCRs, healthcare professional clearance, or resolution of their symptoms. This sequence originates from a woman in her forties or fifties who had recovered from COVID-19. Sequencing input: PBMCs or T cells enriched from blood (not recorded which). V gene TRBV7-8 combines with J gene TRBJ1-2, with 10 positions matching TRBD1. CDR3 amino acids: CASSTGTGARSPTF. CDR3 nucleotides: TGTGCCAGCAGCACCGGGACAGGGGCTCGTTCGCCCACCTTC.